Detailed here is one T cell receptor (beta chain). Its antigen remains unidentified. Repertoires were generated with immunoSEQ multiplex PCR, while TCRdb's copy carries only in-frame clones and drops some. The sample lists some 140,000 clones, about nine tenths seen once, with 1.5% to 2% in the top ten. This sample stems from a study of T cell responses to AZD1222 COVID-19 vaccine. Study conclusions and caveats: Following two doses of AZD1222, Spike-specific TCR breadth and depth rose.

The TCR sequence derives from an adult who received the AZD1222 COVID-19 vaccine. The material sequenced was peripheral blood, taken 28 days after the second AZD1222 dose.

The CDR3, as DNA: TGTGCCAGCAGCCCCGGACAGGGGGAGACCCAGTACTTC. Translation gives CASSPGQGETQYF. The chain employs TRBV7-8 and TRBJ2-5; TRBD1 matches at 9 bases. Trimming took 5 bases from V and 5 from J; bases not matched to a gene: 3. Germline loops: CDR1 SGHVS, CDR2 FQNEAQ. The CDR3 consists of 13 residues.